Described below is a single T cell receptor (beta chain) sequence and its context. Using immunoSEQ multiplex PCR, the repertoire was profiled, and TCRdb retains in-frame clones only, with some absent. The repertoire has 200,000 to 250,000 clones, 75% to 90% of them found once; the top ten carry roughly 2.7%. Germline V CDR1 and CDR2: SGHNT, YYREEE (reference sequence). The V segment lost 0 bases and the J segment 7 bases; nucleotides outside the gene matches: 9. This CDR3 is 15 amino acids long. The data belong to a study of blood T cell repertoires in COVID-19. This rearrangement joins TRBV5-4 to TRBJ2-7; 8 positions agree with TRBD1. What was sequenced was peripheral blood. The sequence came from a man aged 25 to 40 with COVID-19, enrolled during active disease. CDR3 sequence: CASSLARTGGGEQYF. CDR3 bases: TGTGCCAGCAGCTTGGCCAGAACAGGGGGTGGTGAGCAGTACTTC.